The entry that follows covers one TCR beta chain sequence. As yet, its antigen is unknown. Lactation, pregnancy, other autoimmune disease or uncontrolled infection excluded patients. Diagnosing involved the use of clinical symptoms, serum thyroxine and TRAb, thyroid ultrasound and orbital computed tomography. This entry belongs to a study of T cells in Graves' hyperthyroidism and ophthalmopathy. Study-wide results and caveats: Onset of ophthalmopathy came a median roughly 6.4 months after the model predicted it. Most expanded thyroid clonotypes above 0.001 also appeared in blood.

Germline V lookup: CDR1 DFQATT, CDR2 SNEGSKA (reference sequence). With 5 bases clipped from V and 5 bases from J, the junction kept 11 bases outside the gene matches. There are 14 residues in the CDR3. From RNA transcripts, TCR beta CDR3 regions were amplified. TCR CDR3 underwent first-round RT-PCR with the HTBI primer set. TCRdb re-called the multiplex PCR reads with MiXCR, one entry per CDR3 protein. Found here are approximately 510,000 distinct CDR3 sequences, approximately 49% of them singletons; the top ten hold about two fifths. This TCR came from an adult woman with Graves' disease, either hyperthyroidism or ophthalmopathy (not recorded which). The chain joins TRBV20-1 to TRBJ2-5, with TRBD1 matching 7 bases. Sequencing was performed on peripheral blood or thyroid tissue (not recorded which). The CDR3 bases are TGCAGTGCTCGTAGACAGGGCTTGAGGGAGACCCAGTACTTC. It is translated as CSARRQGLRETQYF.